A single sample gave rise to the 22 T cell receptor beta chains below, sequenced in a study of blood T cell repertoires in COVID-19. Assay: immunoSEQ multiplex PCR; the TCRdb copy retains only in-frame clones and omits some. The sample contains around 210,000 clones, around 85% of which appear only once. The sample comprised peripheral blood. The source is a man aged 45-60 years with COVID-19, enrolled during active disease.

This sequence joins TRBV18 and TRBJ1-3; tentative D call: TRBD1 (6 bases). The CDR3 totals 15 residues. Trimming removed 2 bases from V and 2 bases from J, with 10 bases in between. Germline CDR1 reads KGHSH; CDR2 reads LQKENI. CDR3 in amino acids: CASSPETGPGNTIYF. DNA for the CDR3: TGTGCCAGCTCACCAGAAACAGGGCCTGGAAACACCATATATTTT.

DNA of the CDR3: TGTGCCAGCAGCTTGGCGGCGGAAGATACGCAGTATTTT. This encodes CASSLAAEDTQYF. The J gene is TRBJ2-3, the V gene TRBV5-4; no firm D call. Trimming pared 0 bases from V and 5 bases from J, leaving 7 bases between. Germline V gene lookup returns CDR1 SGHNT and CDR2 YYREEE (reference sequence). The CDR3 contains 13 residues.

The CDR3 region has the DNA TGTGCCAGCAGCCCGGGGGTGCGTCGCGGGGAGCAGTACTTC. Its translation is CASSPGVRRGEQYF. The chain carries TRBV9 and TRBJ2-7; D may be TRBD2 (6 bases). The V end was cut by 4 bases, the J end by 7 bases, with 18 bases between. The germline CDR1 and CDR2 sequences are SGDLS and YYNGEE. This CDR3 has 14 residues.

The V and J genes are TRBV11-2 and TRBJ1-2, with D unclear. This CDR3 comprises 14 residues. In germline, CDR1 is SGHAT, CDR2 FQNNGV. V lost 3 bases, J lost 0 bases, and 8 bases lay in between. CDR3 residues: CASSLEPSNYGYTF. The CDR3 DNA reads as TGTGCCAGCAGCTTGGAGCCATCTAACTATGGCTACACCTTC.

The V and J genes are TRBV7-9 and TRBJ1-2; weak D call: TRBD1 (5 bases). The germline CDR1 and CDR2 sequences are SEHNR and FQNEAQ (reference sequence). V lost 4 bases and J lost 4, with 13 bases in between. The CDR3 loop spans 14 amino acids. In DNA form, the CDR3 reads TGTGCCAGCAGCTCGGACAAAGCGTTCTATGGCTACACCTTC. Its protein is CASSSDKAFYGYTF.

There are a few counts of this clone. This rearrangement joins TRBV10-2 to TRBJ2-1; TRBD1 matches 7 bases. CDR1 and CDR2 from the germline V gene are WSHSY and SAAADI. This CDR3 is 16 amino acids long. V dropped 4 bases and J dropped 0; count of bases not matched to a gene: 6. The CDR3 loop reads CASSVHTGASYNEQFF. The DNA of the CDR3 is TGCGCCAGCAGTGTTCACACAGGGGCCTCCTACAATGAGCAGTTCTTC.

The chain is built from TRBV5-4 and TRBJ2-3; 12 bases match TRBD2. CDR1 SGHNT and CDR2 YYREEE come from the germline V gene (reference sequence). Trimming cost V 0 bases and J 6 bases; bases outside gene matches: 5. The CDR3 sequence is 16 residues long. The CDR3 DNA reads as TGTGCCAGCAGCTTGGGAGGACTAGCGGGGCGGGATACGCAGTATTTT. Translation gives CASSLGGLAGRDTQYF.

CDR3 sequence reads: CASSLEGGHILYNSPLHF. CDR3 coding DNA: TGTGCCAGCAGCTTGGAAGGGGGACATATTCTTTATAATTCACCCCTCCACTTT. The chain carries TRBV5-6 and TRBJ1-6, with a weak D call TRBD1 (6 bases). Trimming left V 0 bases short and J 4 bases short, with 17 bases between. This CDR3 is 18 amino acids long. Germline CDR1 reads SGHDT; CDR2 reads YYEEEE.

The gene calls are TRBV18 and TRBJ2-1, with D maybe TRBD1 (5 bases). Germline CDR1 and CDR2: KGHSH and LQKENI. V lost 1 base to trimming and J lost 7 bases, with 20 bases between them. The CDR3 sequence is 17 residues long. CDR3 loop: CASSPLSRIGDQNEQFF. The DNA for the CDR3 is TGTGCCAGCTCACCACTTTCGAGAATAGGGGATCAGAATGAGCAGTTCTTC. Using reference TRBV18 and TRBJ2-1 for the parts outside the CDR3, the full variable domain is NAGVMQNPRHLVRRRGQEARLRCSPMKGHSHVYWYRQLPEEGLKFMVYLQKENIIDESGMPKERFSAEFPKEGPSILRIQQVVRGDSAAYFCASSPLSRIGDQNEQFFGPGTRLTVL.

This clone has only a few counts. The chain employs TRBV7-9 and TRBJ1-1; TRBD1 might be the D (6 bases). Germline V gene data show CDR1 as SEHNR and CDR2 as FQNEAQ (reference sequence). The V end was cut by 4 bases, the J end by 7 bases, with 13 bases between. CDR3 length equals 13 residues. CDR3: CASSSTGLREAFF. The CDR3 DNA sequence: TGTGCCAGCAGCTCCACAGGGTTACGTGAAGCTTTCTTT.

The CDR3 bases are TGTGCCACCAGTGTCGGGGATACGCAGTATTTT. Its protein is CATSVGDTQYF. The chain combines TRBV24-1 with TRBJ2-3; no reliable D call. The V gene's germline CDR1 is KGHDR and CDR2 SFDVKD. V shed 5 bases and J shed 6 bases, with 5 bases lying between them. The CDR3 totals 11 residues.

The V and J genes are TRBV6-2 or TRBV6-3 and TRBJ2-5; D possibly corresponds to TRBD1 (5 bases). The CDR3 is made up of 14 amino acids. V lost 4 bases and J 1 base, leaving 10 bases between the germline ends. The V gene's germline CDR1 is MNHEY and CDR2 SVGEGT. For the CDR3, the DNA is TGTGCCAGCAGTTCCCGACAGATCCAAGAGACCCAGTACTTC. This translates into CASSSRQIQETQYF.

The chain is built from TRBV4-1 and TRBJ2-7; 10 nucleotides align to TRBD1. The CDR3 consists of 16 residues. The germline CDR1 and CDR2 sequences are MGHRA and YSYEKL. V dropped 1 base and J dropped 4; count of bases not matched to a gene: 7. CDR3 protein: CASSQGLGQGIYEQYF. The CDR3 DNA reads TGCGCCAGCAGCCAAGGGTTGGGACAGGGGATATACGAGCAGTACTTC.

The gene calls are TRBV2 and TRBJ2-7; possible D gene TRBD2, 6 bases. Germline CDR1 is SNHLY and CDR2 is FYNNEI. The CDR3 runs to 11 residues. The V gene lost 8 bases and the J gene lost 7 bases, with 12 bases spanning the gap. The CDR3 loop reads CASGGSLEQYF. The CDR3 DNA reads TGTGCCAGCGGAGGGTCGCTTGAGCAGTACTTC.

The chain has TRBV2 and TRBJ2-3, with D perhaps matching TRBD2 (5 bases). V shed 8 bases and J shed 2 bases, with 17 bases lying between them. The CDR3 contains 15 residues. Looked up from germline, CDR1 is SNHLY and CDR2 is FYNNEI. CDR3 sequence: CASGPNSVVTDTQYF. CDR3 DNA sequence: TGTGCCAGCGGCCCCAATAGCGTGGTCACAGATACGCAGTATTTT.

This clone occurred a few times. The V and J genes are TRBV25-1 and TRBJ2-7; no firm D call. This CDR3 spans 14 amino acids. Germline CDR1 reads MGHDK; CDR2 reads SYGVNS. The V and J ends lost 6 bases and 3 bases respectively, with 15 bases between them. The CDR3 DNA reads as TGTGCCAGCAGGGTGGGCTGCCCCCTCTACGAGCAGTACTTC. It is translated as CASRVGCPLYEQYF.

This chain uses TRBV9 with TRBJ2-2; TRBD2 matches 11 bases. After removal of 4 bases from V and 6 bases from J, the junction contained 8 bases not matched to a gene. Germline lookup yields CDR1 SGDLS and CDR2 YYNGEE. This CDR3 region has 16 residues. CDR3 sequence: CASSPRVAGGSGELFF. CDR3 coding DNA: TGTGCCAGCAGCCCCCGGGTAGCGGGGGGGTCCGGGGAGCTGTTTTTT. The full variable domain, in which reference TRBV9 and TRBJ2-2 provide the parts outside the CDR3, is DSGVTQTPKHLITATGQRVTLRCSPRSGDLSVYWYQQSLDQGLQFLIQYYNGEERAKGNILERFSAQQFPDLHSELNLSSLELGDSALYFCASSPRVAGGSGELFFGEGSRLTVL.

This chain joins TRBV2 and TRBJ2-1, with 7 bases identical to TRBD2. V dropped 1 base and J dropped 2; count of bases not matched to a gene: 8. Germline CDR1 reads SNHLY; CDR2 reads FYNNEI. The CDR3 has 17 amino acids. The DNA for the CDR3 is TGTGCCAGCAGTGAAGGAGGTAGCGGGCTCACCTACAATGAGCAGTTCTTC. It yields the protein CASSEGGSGLTYNEQFF.

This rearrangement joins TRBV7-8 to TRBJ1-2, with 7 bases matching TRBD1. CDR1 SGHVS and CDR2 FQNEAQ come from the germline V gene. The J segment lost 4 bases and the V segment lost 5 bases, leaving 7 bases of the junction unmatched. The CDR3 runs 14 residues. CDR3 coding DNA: TGTGCCAGCAGCGAGACGGGACAGATCTATGGCTACACCTTC. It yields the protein CASSETGQIYGYTF.

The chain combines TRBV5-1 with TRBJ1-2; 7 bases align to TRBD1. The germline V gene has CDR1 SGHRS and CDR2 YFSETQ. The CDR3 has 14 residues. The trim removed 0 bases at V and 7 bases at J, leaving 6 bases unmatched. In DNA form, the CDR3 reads TGCGCCAGCAGCTTGGGACAGGGACTTGGTGGCTACACCTTC. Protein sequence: CASSLGQGLGGYTF.

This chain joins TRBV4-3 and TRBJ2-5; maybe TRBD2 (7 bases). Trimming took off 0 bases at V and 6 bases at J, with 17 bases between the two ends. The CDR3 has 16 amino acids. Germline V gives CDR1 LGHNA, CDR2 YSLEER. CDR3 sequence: CASSQEFGGRRKTQYF. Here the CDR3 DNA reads TGCGCCAGCAGCCAAGAGTTCGGGGGGCGCAGGAAGACCCAGTACTTC.

CDR3 nucleotide sequence: TGTGCCAGCAGCTTAGATCCGTATGAGCAGTTCTTC. Amino acid sequence: CASSLDPYEQFF. This chain uses TRBV11-3 with TRBJ2-1; no clear D gene. CDR3 length equals 12 residues. The V gene's germline CDR1 is SGHNT and CDR2 YENEEA. Trimming took off 0 bases at V and 8 bases at J, with 5 bases between the two ends.